These 26 T cell receptor beta chains came from one sample sequenced in a study of CD8 T cells in ankylosing spondylitis. TCRdb reprocessed the 5' RACE reads via MiXCR and lists one record per CDR3 protein. Of hundreds of thousands of distinct CDR3 sequences in the sample, 20% to 25% were seen once. Sequencing was carried out using blood, either unsorted or a sorted T cell fraction (not recorded which). These receptors were taken from a male donor with ankylosing spondylitis or in good health (not recorded which).

The chain combines TRBV4-1 with TRBJ2-4; D is unresolved. This CDR3 region has 12 residues. Germline V gene lookup returns CDR1 MGHRA and CDR2 YSYEKL. Trimming took 0 bases from V and 5 from J, leaving 2 bases between them. CDR3 sequence: CASSQDQNIQYF. The DNA of the CDR3 is TGCGCCAGCAGCCAAGATCAAAACATTCAGTACTTC.

There are a few counts of this clonotype. The chain is built from TRBV12-3 or TRBV12-4 and TRBJ1-5; D uncertain. The CDR3 loop spans 15 amino acids. Trimming removed 1 base from V and 9 bases from J, with 16 bases in between. The CDR3 bases are TGTGCCAGCAGTTTAGGGGGTGCGGGGTTGGGGCCCCAGCATTTT. Protein sequence: CASSLGGAGLGPQHF.

This clonotype has more than one count but fewer than ten. V is TRBV19 and J is TRBJ2-1; possibly TRBD2 for D (5 bases). V was trimmed by 3 bases and J by 4 bases, leaving 10 bases between them. The CDR3 has 14 residues. From germline, CDR1 is LNHDA and CDR2 SQIVND (reference sequence). CDR3 residues: CASSILTGYNEQFF. CDR3 DNA: TGTGCCAGTAGTATCCTCACGGGATACAATGAGCAGTTCTTC.

This sequence joins TRBV12-3 or TRBV12-4 and TRBJ2-3; 7 bases line up with TRBD2. V trimming: 2 bases; J trimming: 4 bases; junction bases outside the gene matches: 12. The CDR3 sequence is 17 residues long. CDR3 region: CASSLISGVGWADTQYF. Here the CDR3 DNA reads TGTGCCAGCAGTTTAATAAGCGGGGTGGGGTGGGCAGATACGCAGTATTTT.

The table lists this clonotype with a few counts. This chain connects TRBV7-9 to TRBJ1-2; D possibly corresponds to TRBD1 (5 bases). The CDR3 is 14 amino acids. Germline assignment: CDR1 SEHNR and CDR2 FQNEAQ (reference sequence). Between the trimmed V and J ends, which lost 5 bases and 4 bases, there was a span of 14 bases. The chain's CDR3 is CASSPGTTFYGYTF. Here the CDR3 DNA reads TGTGCCAGCAGCCCCGGGACCACTTTCTATGGCTACACCTTC.

This clonotype occurred a few times. This chain links TRBV7-9 with TRBJ2-1; D is tentatively TRBD1 or TRBD2 (5 bases each). This CDR3 comprises 17 residues. V was cut by 5 bases and J by 5 bases, with 22 bases left in between. Germline V lookup: CDR1 SEHNR, CDR2 FQNEAQ (reference sequence). DNA of the CDR3: TGTGCCAGCAGCCCCCGGGACCCCCTTAAACCCAACAATGAGCAGTTCTTC. It yields the protein CASSPRDPLKPNNEQFF. The full variable domain, with the rest looked up from reference TRBV7-9 and TRBJ2-1, is DTGVSQNPRHKITKRGQNVTFRCDPISEHNRLYWYRQTLGQGPEFLTYFQNEAQLEKSRLLSDRFSAERPKGSFSTLEIQRTEQGDSAMYLCASSPRDPLKPNNEQFFGPGTRLTVL.

J is TRBJ2-7 and V is TRBV4-1; 8 bases are a match to TRBD2. Trimming removed 3 bases from V and 4 bases from J; junction bases left unmatched: 5. The CDR3 consists of 14 residues. CDR1 and CDR2 from the germline V gene are MGHRA and YSYEKL. CDR3 protein: CASSHRVAGYEQYF. Written as DNA, the CDR3 is TGCGCCAGCAGCCACCGCGTAGCGGGGTACGAGCAGTACTTC.

This clonotype showed up just a few times. The chain employs TRBV9 and TRBJ2-1, with no clear D. The germline V gene has CDR1 SGDLS and CDR2 YYNGEE. Trimming cost V 3 bases and J 2 bases, with 9 bases left between them. The CDR3 consists of 14 residues. As DNA, the CDR3 is TGTGCCAGCAGCGATGGGCACACCTACAATGAGCAGTTCTTC. This sequence encodes CASSDGHTYNEQFF.

CDR3 in amino acids: CASSLAGYNYEQYF. CDR3 DNA sequence: TGTGCCAGCAGTTTAGCGGGGTACAACTACGAGCAGTACTTC. The J gene is TRBJ2-7, the V gene TRBV12-3 or TRBV12-4; unclear D gene. V was trimmed by 0 bases and J by 3 bases, leaving 9 bases between them. The CDR3 extends over 14 amino acids.

This chain connects TRBV6-5 to TRBJ2-1; D unresolved. V lost 1 base and J lost 5, with 6 bases in between. The germline gives CDR1 MNHEY, CDR2 SVGAGI. This CDR3 contains 13 residues. CDR3 DNA: TGTGCCAGCAGTTACTGGCGAAACAATGAGCAGTTCTTC. Encoded protein: CASSYWRNNEQFF.

There are a few counts of this clonotype. In DNA form, the CDR3 reads TGTGCCAGCAGGGCGACAGGTGGGGAGGAAAAACTGTTTTTT. It codes for CASRATGGEEKLFF. V and J are TRBV6-1 and TRBJ1-4; tentative D call: TRBD1 (6 bases). The V gene lost 6 bases and the J gene lost 8 bases, with 16 bases spanning the gap. The CDR3 covers 14 residues. Germline CDR1 reads MNHNS; CDR2 reads SASEGT.

This chain links TRBV7-9 with TRBJ2-7; TRBD1 agrees at 7 bases. Germline loops: CDR1 SEHNR, CDR2 FQNEAQ (reference sequence). The CDR3 runs 13 residues. V dropped 5 bases and J dropped 3; count of bases not matched to a gene: 4. Here the CDR3 DNA reads TGTGCCAGCAGCGGACGGGACAGCTACGAGCAGTACTTC. This gives the protein CASSGRDSYEQYF.

This chain connects TRBV12-3 or TRBV12-4 to TRBJ2-3, with 12 positions matching TRBD1. CDR3 length: 14 amino acids. The junction had 6 bases not matched to a gene; V was cut back by 8 bases and J by 6 bases. CDR3 nucleotides: TGTGCCAGCTCCGGGACAGGGGGCTGGGATACGCAGTATTTT. This sequence encodes CASSGTGGWDTQYF.

The CDR3: CASSVPRGGGPTDTQYF. As DNA, the CDR3 is TGTGCCAGCAGCGTACCCCGCGGAGGGGGACCCACAGATACGCAGTATTTT. The chain couples TRBV9 to TRBJ2-3; D tentatively fits TRBD1 or TRBD2 (6 bases each). CDR1 is SGDLS and CDR2 is YYNGEE in the germline V gene. Trimming left V 1 base short and J 2 bases short, with 17 bases between. The CDR3 covers 17 residues.

This chain links TRBV29-1 with TRBJ2-1; possibly TRBD2 for D (7 bases). Trimming took 4 bases from V and 0 from J, leaving 10 bases between them. Germline CDR1 and CDR2: SQVTM and ANQGSEA. This CDR3 spans 14 amino acids. The DNA of the CDR3 is TGCAGCGTTGTAGGGGGGGACTCCTACAATGAGCAGTTCTTC. Protein: CSVVGGDSYNEQFF.

The V and J genes are TRBV7-9 and TRBJ2-7, with 7 bases identical to TRBD1. The J segment lost 3 bases and the V segment lost 5 bases, leaving 7 bases of the junction unmatched. Per germline, CDR1 SEHNR and CDR2 FQNEAQ (reference sequence). CDR3 length equals 14 residues. CDR3 in amino acids: CASSTGQAIYEQYF. Written as DNA, the CDR3 is TGTGCCAGCAGCACTGGACAGGCCATCTACGAGCAGTACTTC.

The chain has TRBV5-1 and TRBJ2-7; TRBD2 aligns across 8 bases. The V segment lost 1 base and the J segment 2 bases; nucleotides outside the gene matches: 5. In germline, CDR1 is SGHRS, CDR2 YFSETQ. There are 15 residues in the CDR3. The CDR3 spells CASSLSGGGPYEQYF. For the CDR3, the DNA is TGCGCCAGCAGCTTGTCCGGGGGGGGCCCCTACGAGCAGTACTTC.

This clonotype was detected a few times. The rearrangement links TRBV12-3 or TRBV12-4 to TRBJ2-1, with 12 bases identical to TRBD1. V shed 6 bases and J 8 bases; nucleotides not matched to a gene: 14. The CDR3 extends over 17 amino acids. The CDR3 loop is CASRSTGTGGLRDEQFF. CDR3 sequence (DNA): TGTGCCAGCAGGTCTACAGGGACAGGGGGCTTAAGAGATGAGCAGTTCTTC.

This clonotype was recorded a few times. The CDR3, as DNA: TGTGCCAGCAGTTTGTGGGGGGTCAACACTGAAGCTTTCTTT. As protein: CASSLWGVNTEAFF. The V and J genes are TRBV12-3 or TRBV12-4 and TRBJ1-1; weak D call: TRBD1 (5 bases). Trimming shortened V by 3 bases and J by 2 bases, and 10 bases separated the two germline ends. The CDR3 is 14 residues long.

In its sample, this clonotype was seen once. The chain links TRBV6-5 to TRBJ2-5; 8 nucleotides agree with TRBD2. This CDR3 is 15 amino acids long. The junction had 7 bases not matched to a gene; V was cut back by 4 bases and J by 3 bases. From germline, CDR1 is MNHEY and CDR2 SVGAGI. The CDR3 loop reads CASSSWSGGEETQYF. The CDR3, as DNA: TGTGCCAGCAGTTCCTGGAGCGGGGGTGAAGAGACCCAGTACTTC.

This clonotype occurred a few times. The chain employs TRBV29-1 and TRBJ2-7, with 8 bases aligning to TRBD1. The CDR3 spans 13 residues. The J segment lost 2 bases and the V segment lost 7 bases, leaving 7 bases of the junction unmatched. Germline assignment: CDR1 SQVTM and CDR2 ANQGSEA. The CDR3 DNA reads TGCAGCGCCATACAGGGGGTCGCCTACGAGCAGTACTTC. Protein: CSAIQGVAYEQYF.

This clonotype occurred a few times. At one boundary the junction diverges from the germline segment, which might be a read error. The chain is built from TRBV12-3 or TRBV12-4 and TRBJ1-1; D perhaps matches TRBD1 (5 bases). The CDR3 is 12 amino acids. CDR3 in amino acids: CASTLFRGEAFF. CDR3 DNA: TGTGCCAGCACTTTATTTAGGGGCGAAGCTTTCTTT.

This clonotype was detected a few times. The gene calls are TRBV4-2 and TRBJ2-6; D may be TRBD1 (6 bases). In germline, CDR1 is LGHNA, CDR2 YNFKEQ. This CDR3 has 20 amino acids. The germline V and J ends were trimmed by 3 bases and 1 base, with 22 bases remaining between them. As DNA, the CDR3 is TGTGCCAGCAGCCACCCAACATTGGACAGAGGCAATTCTGGGGCCAACGTCCTGACTTTC. Translating it yields CASSHPTLDRGNSGANVLTF.

This clonotype was counted only a few times. V and J are TRBV5-5 and TRBJ2-7, with TRBD1 matching 10 bases. Germline loops: CDR1 SGHKS, CDR2 YYEKEE (reference sequence). The CDR3 totals 16 residues. The ends lost 2 bases at V and 5 bases at J; junction bases unmatched: 10. CDR3 in DNA: TGTGCCAGCAGCTTCGATGAGGGACAGGGGAGGAACGAGCAGTACTTC. Translation: CASSFDEGQGRNEQYF.

This clonotype came up many times. The chain couples TRBV12-3 or TRBV12-4 to TRBJ2-7; 9 bases are a match to TRBD1. V lost 6 bases to trimming and J lost 6 bases; unmatched junction nucleotides: 9. The CDR3 loop spans 14 amino acids. The CDR3 spells CASSPGGTGSEQYF. The CDR3, as DNA: TGTGCCAGCAGCCCAGGCGGGACAGGGAGCGAGCAGTACTTC.

In DNA, the CDR3 is TGCGCCAGCAGCCCGCAGGGGGTTCAAGAGACCCAGTACTTC. Amino acid sequence: CASSPQGVQETQYF. The chain combines TRBV4-1 with TRBJ2-5; 7 nucleotides match TRBD1. This CDR3 has 14 amino acids. The germline V gene has CDR1 MGHRA and CDR2 YSYEKL. The trim removed 4 bases at V and 2 bases at J, leaving 4 bases unmatched.